This T cell receptor (beta chain) was sequenced during a study of blood T cell repertoires in COVID-19. Among Cohort 3 donors, those recovered had two negative PCRs, clearance, or symptom resolution. The table came from immunoSEQ multiplex PCR; TCRdb's copy has only in-frame clones and leaves some out. The table shows 150,000 to 200,000 clones, with around 90% occurring only once. The CDR3 is 18 amino acids. With V trimmed by 0 bases and J by 5 bases, 13 bases remained unmatched. Germline CDR1 reads MNHEY; CDR2 reads SVGEGT. This sequence originates from a woman aged 18 to 35 who had recovered from COVID-19. Material: PBMCs or T cells enriched from blood (not recorded which). This chain joins TRBV6-2 or TRBV6-3 and TRBJ2-7, with TRBD1 matching over 10 bases. CDR3 sequence: CASSYSGDRGYTSDEQYF. The CDR3 coding sequence is TGTGCCAGCAGTTACTCGGGGGACAGGGGTTATACTAGCGACGAGCAGTACTTC.